The entry below gives a single T cell receptor (beta chain) sequence along with its context. These data are taken from a study of cytomegalovirus exposure and HLA in healthy donors. The germline gives CDR1 SGDLS, CDR2 YYNGEE. Deletions cut 5 bases from V and 2 bases from J, with 14 bases between. The CDR3 has 14 residues. Use of 60 Vbeta and 13 Jbeta primers characterized the PCR. Libraries were prepared by immunoSEQ multiplex PCR; TCRdb keeps only in-frame clonotypes and omits some of them. The sample includes 250,000 to 350,000 clones, 70% to 90% of them seen just once. This TCR derives from a young woman in good health and CMV-seronegative. This rearrangement joins TRBV9 to TRBJ2-7; D is undetermined. Material: PBMCs. The CDR3 here is CASSLDPQTYEQYF. As DNA, the CDR3 is TGTGCCAGCAGTTTAGATCCGCAAACCTACGAGCAGTACTTC.